Each of the 3 T cell receptor beta chains below was sequenced from the same sample in a study of CD8 T cells in ankylosing spondylitis. Overall study findings and caveats: A TCR beta motif made of about 8 highly homologous variants seemed typical of ankylosing spondylitis blood.

TCRdb redid the calling of the 5' RACE reads with MiXCR, one entry per CDR3 protein. The sample holds just under 550,000 distinct CDR3 sequences, approximately 12% seen once. No antigens are known for them. Sequencing was done on a sample of blood, either unsorted or a sorted T cell fraction (not recorded which). Source of these receptors: a male donor with ankylosing spondylitis.

The V call is TRBV20-1, the J call TRBJ2-5; D perhaps matches TRBD2 (5 bases). CDR1 DFQATT and CDR2 SNEGSKA come from the germline V gene (reference sequence). This CDR3 has 13 residues. The V end was cut by 1 base, the J end by 8 bases, with 14 bases between. DNA for the CDR3: TGCAGTGCTAGAGTCGAGGGCTGGGATACCCAGTACTTC. Residues: CSARVEGWDTQYF.

The chain carries TRBV20-1 and TRBJ1-1; tentative D call: TRBD1 (6 bases). CDR3 length: 12 amino acids. Between the trimmed V and J ends, which lost 4 bases and 5 bases, there was a span of 11 bases. Germline values: CDR1 DFQATT, CDR2 SNEGSKA (reference sequence). This CDR3 is CSAKGGGTEAFF. CDR3 bases: TGCAGTGCTAAGGGAGGGGGGACTGAAGCTTTCTTT.

This chain uses TRBV7-7 with TRBJ2-1, with D possibly matching TRBD2 (5 bases). V was cut by 3 bases and J by 9 bases, with 12 bases left in between. The CDR3 is 13 amino acids. Germline V gene sequence: CDR1 SSHAT, CDR2 FNYEAQ (reference sequence). Here the CDR3 reads CASSLDSGSEQFF. Written as DNA, the CDR3 is TGTGCCAGCAGCTTGGATTCTGGGAGTGAGCAGTTCTTC.